The T cell receptor (beta chain) under discussion was sequenced for a study of T cell responses to AZD1222 COVID-19 vaccine. About the research overall: Combined were second doses at about 4 or about 12 weeks. Regarding the study as a whole: Mapped onto spike, vaccine-associated CD4 TCRs spanned it and were dominant at 160-218 and 743-854. Clonal diversity was possibly underestimated, and white British individuals and females predominated among donors. Increased Spike-specific TCR breadth and depth were observed after two AZD1222 doses.

Germline loops: CDR1 MNHNY, CDR2 SVGAGI (reference sequence). The V end was cut by 4 bases, the J end by 4 bases, with 5 bases between. The CDR3 covers 12 residues. Concerning this clone itself: Its antigen remains unknown.

Only in-frame clones appear in the TCRdb table, and some are missing; sequencing was by immunoSEQ multiplex PCR. The data hold 110,000 or so clones, with about 89% observed a single time. This specimen was peripheral blood, taken on day 0 of AZD1222 vaccination. The sequence derives from an adult in good health. The chain couples TRBV6-6 to TRBJ1-3; D not certain. Here the CDR3 reads CASSSGGNTIYF. DNA of the CDR3: TGTGCCAGCAGTTCGGGGGGAAACACCATATATTTT.